These 10 T cell receptor beta chains share one sample of origin, sequenced in a study of blood T cells in healthy people across ages. A J-beta primer mix and a sample-barcoded 5' primer were used in a second PCR of roughly 6 to 11 cycles. TCRdb reprocessed the 5' RACE reads with MiXCR, giving one entry per CDR3 protein. Of about 1.6 million distinct CDR3 sequences in the sample, about 31% were seen once. Material for sequencing was blood. These receptors were taken from a woman younger than 45 in good health.

Notes on this clonotype: A read error may produce the germline difference seen at one junction end. CDR3 sequence reads: CACSLSPTENYGYTF. CDR3 bases: TGTGCCTGCAGCTTATCCCCGACGGAAAACTATGGCTACACCTTC. The chain employs TRBV11-2 and TRBJ1-2, with D hard to call. Germline-derived CDR1 and CDR2 are SGHAT and FQNNGV. This CDR3 has 15 amino acids.

With regard to this clonotype: A read error may explain this, as a much larger clone is one base away. The V call is TRBV5-1, the J call TRBJ1-1; a weak D match, TRBD1 (5 bases). From germline, CDR1 is SGHRS and CDR2 YFSETQ. The CDR3 extends over 14 amino acids. V lost 2 bases, J lost 1 base, and 9 bases lay in between. This CDR3 is CASSFGDRNTEAFF. In DNA, the CDR3 is TGCGCCAGCAGCTTTGGGGACCGGAACACTGAAGCTTTCTTT. Complete variable domain (other parts from reference TRBV5-1 and TRBJ1-1): KAGVTQTPRYLIKTRGQQVTLSCSPISGHRSVSWYQQTPGQGLQFLFEYFSETQRNKGNFPGRFSGRQFSNSRSEMNVSTLELGDSALYLCASSFGDRNTEAFFGQGTRLTVV.

The chain uses TRBV2 and TRBJ2-7; 10 bases line up with TRBD2. The CDR3 extends over 15 amino acids. After removal of 6 bases from V and 5 bases from J, the junction contained 10 bases not matched to a gene. Germline lookup yields CDR1 SNHLY and CDR2 FYNNEI. CDR3 region: CASRGTSGIGDEQYF. The CDR3 DNA reads TGTGCCAGCAGAGGAACTAGCGGGATTGGGGACGAGCAGTACTTC.

The chain links TRBV11-2 to TRBJ2-4, with a possible D match to TRBD1 (6 bases). The J call could be wrong; TRBJ2-7 is a better fit for the DNA end. This CDR3 is 16 amino acids long. Looked up from germline, CDR1 is SGHAT and CDR2 is FQNNGV. The CDR3 spells CASSSIRNRDQYEQYF. Written as DNA, the CDR3 is TGTGCCAGCAGCTCGATCCGAAACAGGGATCAGTACGAGCAGTACTTC.

The V gene is TRBV27, the J gene TRBJ2-7, with 14 bases identical to TRBD2. There are 17 residues in the CDR3. Trimming at V came to 0 bases and at J to 3 bases, leaving 4 bases not matched to a gene. Germline V lookup: CDR1 MNHEY, CDR2 SMNVEV (reference sequence). CDR3 bases: TGTGCCAGCAGTTTATCCGGGACTAGCGGGAGCTACTACGAGCAGTACTTC. Translation: CASSLSGTSGSYYEQYF.

CDR3 coding DNA: TGTGCCAGCCGACTTGACAGGGGATGGGATGAGCAGTTCTTC. Translation gives CASRLDRGWDEQFF. V is TRBV2 and J is TRBJ2-1; 8 bases match TRBD1. V lost 8 bases to trimming and J lost 8 bases; unmatched junction nucleotides: 11. From germline, CDR1 is SNHLY and CDR2 FYNNEI. CDR3 length: 14 residues.

Concerning this clonotype: A read error is possible here, since a much larger clone lies one base away. The chain is built from TRBV12-3 or TRBV12-4 and TRBJ2-7; D not certain. The CDR3 extends over 12 amino acids. Trimming took off 3 bases at V and 2 bases at J, with 5 bases between the two ends. CDR3 sequence: CASSFLAYEQYF. The CDR3 bases are TGTGCCAGCAGTTTTTTAGCCTACGAGCAGTACTTC.

A few counts support this clonotype. The V and J genes are TRBV12-3 or TRBV12-4 and TRBJ1-3; weak D call: TRBD1 (5 bases). The CDR3 runs to 15 residues. Between the trimmed V and J ends, which lost 1 base and 7 bases, there was a span of 14 bases. In DNA form, the CDR3 reads TGTGCCAGCAGTTTAGACGGCGCCAAGGGGAACACCATATATTTT. Its protein is CASSLDGAKGNTIYF.

About this clonotype itself: With a much larger clone just one base away, this may be a read error. The chain combines TRBV29-1 with TRBJ2-7, with D possibly matching TRBD1 (6 bases). CDR1 SQVTM and CDR2 ANQGSEA come from the germline V gene. The CDR3 length is 13 residues. The CDR3 sequence is CNVTGTSSYEQYF. In DNA form, the CDR3 reads TGCAATGTAACCGGGACATCGTCCTACGAGCAGTACTTC.

There are a few counts of this clonotype. The V gene is TRBV5-6, the J gene TRBJ1-5; D call uncertain. Germline values: CDR1 SGHDT, CDR2 YYEEEE. The CDR3 extends over 15 amino acids. V was shortened by 2 bases and J by 0 bases, with 9 bases between the two germline ends. The DNA for the CDR3 is TGTGCCAGCAGCTTTCGTGCCAATAGCAATCAGCCCCAGCATTTT. Translation: CASSFRANSNQPQHF.